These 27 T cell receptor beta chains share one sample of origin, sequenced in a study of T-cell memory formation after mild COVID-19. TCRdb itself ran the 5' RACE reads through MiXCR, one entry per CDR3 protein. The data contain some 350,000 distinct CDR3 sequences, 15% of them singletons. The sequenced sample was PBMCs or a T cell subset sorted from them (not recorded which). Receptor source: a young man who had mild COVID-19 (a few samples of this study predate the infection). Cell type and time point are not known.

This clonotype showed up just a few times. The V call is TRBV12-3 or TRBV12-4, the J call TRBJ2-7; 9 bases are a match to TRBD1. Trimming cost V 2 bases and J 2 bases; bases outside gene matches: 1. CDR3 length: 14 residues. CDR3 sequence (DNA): TGTGCCAGCAGTTTAAGGGACAGGGCCTACGAGCAGTACTTC. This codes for CASSLRDRAYEQYF.

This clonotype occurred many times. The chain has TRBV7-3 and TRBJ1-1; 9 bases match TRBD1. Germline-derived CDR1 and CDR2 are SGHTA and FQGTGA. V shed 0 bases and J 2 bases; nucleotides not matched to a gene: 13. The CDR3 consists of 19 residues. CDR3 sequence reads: CASSLTQRDREFANTEAFF. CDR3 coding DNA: TGTGCCAGCAGCTTAACTCAACGGGACAGGGAATTCGCTAACACTGAAGCTTTCTTT.

CDR3 coding DNA: TGTGCCAGCAGTGAAAGGACTAGCCAATGGGGGGAGACCCAGTACTTC. Its translation is CASSERTSQWGETQYF. The rearrangement joins TRBV2 to TRBJ2-5; 8 nucleotides line up with TRBD2. Germline CDR1 reads SNHLY; CDR2 reads FYNNEI. The trim removed 2 bases at V and 5 bases at J, leaving 10 bases unmatched. This CDR3 region has 16 residues.

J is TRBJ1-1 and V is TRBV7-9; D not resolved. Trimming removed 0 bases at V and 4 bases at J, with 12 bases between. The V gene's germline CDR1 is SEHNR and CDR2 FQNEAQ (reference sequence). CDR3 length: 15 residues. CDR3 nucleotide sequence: TGTGCCAGCAGCTTAGCAGGGCTTGCGAGCACTGAAGCTTTCTTT. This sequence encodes CASSLAGLASTEAFF.

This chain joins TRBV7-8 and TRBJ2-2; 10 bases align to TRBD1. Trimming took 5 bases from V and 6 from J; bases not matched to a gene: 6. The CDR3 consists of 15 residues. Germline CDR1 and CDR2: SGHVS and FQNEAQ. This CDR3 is CASSPRQGAAGELFF. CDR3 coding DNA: TGTGCCAGCAGCCCTAGACAGGGGGCGGCCGGGGAGCTGTTTTTT.

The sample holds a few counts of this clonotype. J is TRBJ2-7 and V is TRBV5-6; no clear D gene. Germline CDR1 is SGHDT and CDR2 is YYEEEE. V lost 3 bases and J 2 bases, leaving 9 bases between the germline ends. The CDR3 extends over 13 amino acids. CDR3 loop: CASSSRRTYEQYV. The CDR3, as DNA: TGTGCCAGCAGCTCCCGCAGGACCTACGAGCAGTACGTC.

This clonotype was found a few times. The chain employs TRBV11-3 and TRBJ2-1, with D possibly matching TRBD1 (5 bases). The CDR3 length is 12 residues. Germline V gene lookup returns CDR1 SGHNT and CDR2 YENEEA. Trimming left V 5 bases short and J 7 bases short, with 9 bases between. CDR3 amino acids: CASSLTVNEQFF. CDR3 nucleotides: TGTGCCAGCAGCCTGACAGTAAATGAGCAGTTCTTC.

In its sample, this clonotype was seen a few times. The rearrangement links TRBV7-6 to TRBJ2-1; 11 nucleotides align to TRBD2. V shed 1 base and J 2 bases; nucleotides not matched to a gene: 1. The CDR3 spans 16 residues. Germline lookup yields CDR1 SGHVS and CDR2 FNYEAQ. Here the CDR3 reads CASSLGLAGTYNEQFF. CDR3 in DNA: TGTGCCAGCAGCTTAGGACTAGCGGGAACCTACAATGAGCAGTTCTTC.

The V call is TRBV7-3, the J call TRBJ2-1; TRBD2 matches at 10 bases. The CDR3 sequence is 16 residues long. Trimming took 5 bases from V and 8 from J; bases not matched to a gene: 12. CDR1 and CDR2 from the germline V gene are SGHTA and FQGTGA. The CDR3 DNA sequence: TGTGCCAGCAGCCCAAGATCACTAGCGGGGTTACATGAGCAGTTCTTC. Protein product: CASSPRSLAGLHEQFF.

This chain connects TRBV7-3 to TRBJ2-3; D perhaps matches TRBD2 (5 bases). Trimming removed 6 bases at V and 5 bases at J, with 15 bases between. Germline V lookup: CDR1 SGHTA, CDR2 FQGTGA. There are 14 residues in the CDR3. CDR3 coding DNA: TGTGCCAGCAGTACCACCCCGAGGGTAGATACGCAGTATTTT. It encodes CASSTTPRVDTQYF.

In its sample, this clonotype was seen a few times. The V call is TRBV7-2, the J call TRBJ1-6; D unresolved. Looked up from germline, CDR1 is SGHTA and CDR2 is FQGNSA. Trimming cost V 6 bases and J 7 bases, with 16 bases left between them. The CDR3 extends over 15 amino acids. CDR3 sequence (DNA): TGTGCCAGCAGTTCTCACCTCGACGGAAATTCACCCCTCCACTTT. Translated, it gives CASSSHLDGNSPLHF.

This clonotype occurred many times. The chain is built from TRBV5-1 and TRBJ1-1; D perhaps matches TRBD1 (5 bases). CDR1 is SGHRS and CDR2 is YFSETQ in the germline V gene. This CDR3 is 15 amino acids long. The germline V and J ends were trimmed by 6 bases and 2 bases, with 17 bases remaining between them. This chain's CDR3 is CASTLRQGANTEAFF. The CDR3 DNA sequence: TGCGCCAGCACCCTCCGCCAAGGGGCCAACACTGAAGCTTTCTTT.

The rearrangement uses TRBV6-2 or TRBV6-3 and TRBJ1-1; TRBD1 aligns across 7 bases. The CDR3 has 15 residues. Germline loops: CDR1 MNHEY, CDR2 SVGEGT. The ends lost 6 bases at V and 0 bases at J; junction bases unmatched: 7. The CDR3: CASSQGRGVNTEAFF. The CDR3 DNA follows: TGTGCCAGCAGCCAAGGCAGGGGGGTGAACACTGAAGCTTTCTTT.

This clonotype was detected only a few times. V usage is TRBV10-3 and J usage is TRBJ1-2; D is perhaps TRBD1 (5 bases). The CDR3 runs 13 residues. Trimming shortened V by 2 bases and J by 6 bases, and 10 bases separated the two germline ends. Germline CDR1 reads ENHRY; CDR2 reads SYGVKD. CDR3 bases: TGTGCCATCAGTGAGCTGTCAGGGAATGGCTACACCTTC. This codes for CAISELSGNGYTF.

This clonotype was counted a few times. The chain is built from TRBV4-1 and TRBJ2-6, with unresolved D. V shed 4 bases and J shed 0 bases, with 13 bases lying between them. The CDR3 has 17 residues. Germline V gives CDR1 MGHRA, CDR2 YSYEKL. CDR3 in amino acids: CASSLGPPRSGANVLTF. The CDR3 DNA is TGCGCCAGCAGCCTAGGACCCCCGCGCTCTGGGGCCAACGTCCTGACTTTC.

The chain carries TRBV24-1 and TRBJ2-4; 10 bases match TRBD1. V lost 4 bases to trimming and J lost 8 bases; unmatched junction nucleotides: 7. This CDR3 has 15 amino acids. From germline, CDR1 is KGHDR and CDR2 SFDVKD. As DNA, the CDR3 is TGTGCCACCAGTGACCCCGGGACAGGGGAGGACATTCAGTACTTC. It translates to CATSDPGTGEDIQYF.

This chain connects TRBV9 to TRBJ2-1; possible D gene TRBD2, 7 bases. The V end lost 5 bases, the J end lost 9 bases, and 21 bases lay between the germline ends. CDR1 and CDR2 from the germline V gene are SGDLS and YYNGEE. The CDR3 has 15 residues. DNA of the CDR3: TGTGCCAGCAGGGGGAGGGGGTTTCTCCGTAGTGAGCAGTTCTTC. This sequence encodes CASRGRGFLRSEQFF.

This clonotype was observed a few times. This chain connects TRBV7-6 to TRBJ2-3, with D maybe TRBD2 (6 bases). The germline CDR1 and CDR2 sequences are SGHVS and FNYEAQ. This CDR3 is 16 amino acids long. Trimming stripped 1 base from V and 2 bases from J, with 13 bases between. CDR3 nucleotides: TGTGCCAGCAGCTTAGGGGCCGGGAGCTCCACAGATACGCAGTATTTT. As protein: CASSLGAGSSTDTQYF.

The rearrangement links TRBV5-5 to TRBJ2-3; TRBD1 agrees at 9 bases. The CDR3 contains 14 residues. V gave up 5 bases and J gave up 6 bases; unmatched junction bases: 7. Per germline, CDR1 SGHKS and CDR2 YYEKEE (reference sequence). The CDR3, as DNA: TGTGCCAGCAGACTCCGGGACAGGGCGGATACGCAGTATTTT. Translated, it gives CASRLRDRADTQYF.

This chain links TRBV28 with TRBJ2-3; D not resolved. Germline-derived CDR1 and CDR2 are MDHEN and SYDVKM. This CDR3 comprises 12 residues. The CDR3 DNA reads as TGTGCTACTACCCTCCGCACAGATACGCAGTATTTT. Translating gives CATTLRTDTQYF.

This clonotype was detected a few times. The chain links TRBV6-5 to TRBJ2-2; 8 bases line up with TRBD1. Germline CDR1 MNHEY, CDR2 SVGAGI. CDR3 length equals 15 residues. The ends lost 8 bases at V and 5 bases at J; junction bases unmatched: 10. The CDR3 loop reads CASGNSGGVTGELFF. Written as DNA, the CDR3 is TGTGCCAGCGGTAATTCAGGGGGCGTGACCGGGGAGCTGTTTTTT.

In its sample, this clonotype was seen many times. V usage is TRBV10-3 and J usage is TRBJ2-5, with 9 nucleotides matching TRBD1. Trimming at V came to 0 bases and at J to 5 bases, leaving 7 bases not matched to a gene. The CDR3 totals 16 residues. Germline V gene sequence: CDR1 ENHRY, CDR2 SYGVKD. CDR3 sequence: CAISESGQGTLETQYF. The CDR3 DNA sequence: TGTGCCATCAGTGAGTCGGGACAGGGAACTCTCGAGACCCAGTACTTC.

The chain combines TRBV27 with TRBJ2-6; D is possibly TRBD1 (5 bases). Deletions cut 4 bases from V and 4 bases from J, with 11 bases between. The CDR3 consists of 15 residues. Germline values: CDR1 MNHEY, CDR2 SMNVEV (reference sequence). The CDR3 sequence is CASSSRVPGANVLTF. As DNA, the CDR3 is TGTGCCAGCAGTTCCAGGGTCCCCGGGGCCAACGTCCTGACTTTC. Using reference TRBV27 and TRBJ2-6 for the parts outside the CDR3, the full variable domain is EAQVTQNPRYLITVTGKKLTVTCSQNMNHEYMSWYRQDPGLGLRQIYYSMNVEVTDKGDVPEGYKVSRKEKRNFPLILESPSPNQTSLYFCASSSRVPGANVLTFGAGSRLTVL.

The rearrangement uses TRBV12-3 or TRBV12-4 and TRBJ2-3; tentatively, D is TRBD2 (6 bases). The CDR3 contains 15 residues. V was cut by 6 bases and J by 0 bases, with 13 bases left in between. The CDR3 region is CASSISGTSTDTQYF. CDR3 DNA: TGTGCCAGCAGCATTAGCGGAACTAGCACAGATACGCAGTATTTT.

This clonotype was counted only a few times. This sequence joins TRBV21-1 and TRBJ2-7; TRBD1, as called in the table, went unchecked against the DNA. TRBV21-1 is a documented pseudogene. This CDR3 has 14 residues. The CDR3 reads CASSNGTGGYEQYV. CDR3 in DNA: TGTGCCAGCAGCAACGGGACAGGGGGCTACGAGCAGTACGTC.

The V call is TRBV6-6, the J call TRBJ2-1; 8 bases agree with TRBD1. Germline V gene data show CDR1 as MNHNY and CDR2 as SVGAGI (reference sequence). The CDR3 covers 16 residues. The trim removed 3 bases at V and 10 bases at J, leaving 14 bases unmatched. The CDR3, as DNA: TGTGCCAGCAGTTATCATCCTCGGACAGGGTACGGGGAGCAGTTCTTC. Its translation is CASSYHPRTGYGEQFF.

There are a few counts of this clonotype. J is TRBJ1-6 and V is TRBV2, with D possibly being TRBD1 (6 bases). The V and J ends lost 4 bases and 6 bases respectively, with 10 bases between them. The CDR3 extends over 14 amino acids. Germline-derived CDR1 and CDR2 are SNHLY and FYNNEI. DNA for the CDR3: TGTGCCAGCAGTGTCAGGGGTTTTAATTCACCCCTCCACTTT. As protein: CASSVRGFNSPLHF.